One sample yielded the 5 T cell receptor beta chains listed below, sequenced in a study of cytomegalovirus exposure and HLA in healthy donors. Primers for the PCR totalled 60 Vbeta and 13 Jbeta. The assay was immunoSEQ multiplex PCR, and TCRdb's table has in-frame clones only and misses some. The sample includes about 170,000 clones, approximately 73% of them seen just once. Sequences were obtained from PBMCs. Receptors were obtained from a woman aged 18-30 years in good health and CMV-seropositive.

In this sample, this clone turned up once. V is TRBV2 and J is TRBJ2-7; 11 bases fit TRBD2. The germline V gene has CDR1 SNHLY and CDR2 FYNNEI. This CDR3 region has 15 residues. The trim removed 1 base at V and 4 bases at J, leaving 3 bases unmatched. This CDR3 is CASSEGSGGVYEQYF. DNA of the CDR3: TGTGCCAGCAGTGAAGGTAGCGGGGGGGTATACGAGCAGTACTTC.

The V gene is TRBV4-3, the J gene TRBJ2-3; TRBD1 agrees at 9 bases. CDR3 size: 16 residues. In germline, CDR1 is LGHNA, CDR2 YSLEER. V trimming: 2 bases; J trimming: 4 bases; junction bases outside the gene matches: 7. The CDR3 sequence is CASSQNPGQGPDTQYF. CDR3 DNA sequence: TGCGCCAGCAGCCAAAACCCGGGACAGGGACCAGATACGCAGTATTTT.

V gene TRBV7-9 combines with J gene TRBJ2-7, with 11 bases that match TRBD2. The junction had 7 bases not matched to a gene; V was cut back by 4 bases and J by 2 bases. Germline V lookup: CDR1 SEHNR, CDR2 FQNEAQ (reference sequence). The CDR3 has 16 residues. The CDR3, as DNA: TGTGCCAGCAGCTGGGAGACTAGCGGGGTCCCCTACGAGCAGTACTTC. Translation gives CASSWETSGVPYEQYF. The full variable domain, in which reference TRBV7-9 and TRBJ2-7 provide the parts outside the CDR3, is DTGVSQNPRHKITKRGQNVTFRCDPISEHNRLYWYRQTLGQGPEFLTYFQNEAQLEKSRLLSDRFSAERPKGSFSTLEIQRTEQGDSAMYLCASSWETSGVPYEQYFGPGTRLTVT.

The chain joins TRBV11-2 to TRBJ1-1, with TRBD1 matching 7 bases. The V and J ends lost 0 bases and 6 bases, in that order; junction bases with no gene match: 1. The germline V gene encodes CDR1 SGHAT and CDR2 FQNNGV. The CDR3 is 13 residues long. The CDR3 region is CASSLDRGSEAFF. DNA for the CDR3: TGTGCCAGCAGCTTAGACAGGGGGTCTGAAGCTTTCTTT.

This sequence joins TRBV6-1 and TRBJ2-3; 11 bases map to TRBD2. The CDR3 is 18 amino acids. V trimming: 2 bases; J trimming: 2 bases; junction bases outside the gene matches: 9. The germline V gene has CDR1 MNHNS and CDR2 SASEGT. The CDR3 reads CASSEPLASGGPTDTQYF. For the CDR3, the DNA is TGTGCCAGCAGTGAACCTCTAGCTAGCGGGGGGCCCACAGATACGCAGTATTTT.